This T cell receptor beta chain is from a study of T cells in Graves' hyperthyroidism and ophthalmopathy. Regions amplified from RNA transcripts were the TCR beta CDR3 regions. Researchers ran a first-round RT-PCR on the TCR CDR3 using the HTBI primer set. Using its own MiXCR run on the multiplex PCR reads, TCRdb lists one record per CDR3 protein. The data show 350,000 or so distinct CDR3 sequences, around 18% seen once. Disease lasting under 3 months, a NOSPECS grade of at least 4, and a Clinical Activity Score of at least 3 were features of the ophthalmopathy patients. Exclusion criteria comprised uncontrolled infection, other autoimmune disease, pregnancy or lactation. Source material for PBMCs was 9 to 10 ml fresh peripheral blood. Overall study results and limits: Separation of ophthalmopathy from stable hyperthyroidism was achieved by a 13 V-J model.

V was pared by 5 bases and J by 5 bases, with 9 bases between. Per germline, CDR1 SGHTA and CDR2 FQGTGA. CDR3 size: 12 residues. Many counts were recorded for this clonotype. What it binds is not known. Sequencing input: blood. This sequence originates from a woman in her thirties or forties with Graves' ophthalmopathy. V gene TRBV7-3 combines with J gene TRBJ1-2, with D uncertain. The DNA for the CDR3 is TGTGCCAGCAGCCCCCGGTATTATGGCTACACCTTC. Protein product: CASSPRYYGYTF.